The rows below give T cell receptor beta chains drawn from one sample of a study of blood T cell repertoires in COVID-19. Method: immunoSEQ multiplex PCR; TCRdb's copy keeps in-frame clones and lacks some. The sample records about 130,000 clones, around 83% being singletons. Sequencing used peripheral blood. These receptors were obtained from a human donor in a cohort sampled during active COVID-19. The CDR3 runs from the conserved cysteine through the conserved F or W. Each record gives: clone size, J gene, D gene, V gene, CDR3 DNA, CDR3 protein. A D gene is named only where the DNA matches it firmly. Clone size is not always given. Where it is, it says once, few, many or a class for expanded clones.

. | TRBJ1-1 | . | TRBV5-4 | TGTGCCAGCAGCTCGTTGCACCGGGGAATCGCTGAAGCTTTCTTT | CASSSLHRGIAEAFF
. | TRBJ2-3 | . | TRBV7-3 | TGTGCCAGCAGCTTAAGCGGGGGCCGCACAGATACGCAGTATTTT | CASSLSGGRTDTQYF
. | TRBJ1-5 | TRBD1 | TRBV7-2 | TGTGCCAGCAGCACAGCAGGACAGGGGGCTTACCAGCCCCAGCATTTT | CASSTAGQGAYQPQHF
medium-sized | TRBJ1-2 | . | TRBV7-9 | TGTGCCAGCAGTCCACAGGGACCTAGGGGCTACACCTTC | CASSPQGPRGYTF
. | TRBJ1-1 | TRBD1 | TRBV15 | TGTGCCACCAGCACTCGGGACAGAAACACTGAAGCTTTCTTT | CATSTRDRNTEAFF
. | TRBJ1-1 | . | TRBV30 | TGTGCCTGGAGTGTAACCGGGAGAACTGAAGCTTTCTTT | CAWSVTGRTEAFF
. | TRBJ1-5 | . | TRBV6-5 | TGTGCCAGCACCGAAAGGGGTAGCAATCAGCCCCAGCATTTT | CASTERGSNQPQHF
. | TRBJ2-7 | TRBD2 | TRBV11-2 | TGTGCCAGCAGCTTCTCGGGTGGGGAGGGTGGCGAGCAGTACTTC | CASSFSGGEGGEQYF
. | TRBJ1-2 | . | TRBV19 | TGTGCCAGTAGTTCCGCTGGTTCTACCGGCTACACCTTC | CASSSAGSTGYTF
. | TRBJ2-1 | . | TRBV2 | TGTGCCAGCAGCGACAGTAGCTCCTACAATGAGCAGTTCTTC | CASSDSSSYNEQFF
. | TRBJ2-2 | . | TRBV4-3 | TGCGCCAGCAGCCCGTCCAGCGCCGACACCGGGGAGCTGTTTTTT | CASSPSSADTGELFF
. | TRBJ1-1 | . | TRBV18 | TGTGCCAGCTCACCCAATTTCGGAACCAGGGCGAACACTGAAGCTTTCTTT | CASSPNFGTRANTEAFF
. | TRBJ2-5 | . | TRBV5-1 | TGCGCCAGCAGCCCGGGACTGCAAGAGACCCAGTACTTC | CASSPGLQETQYF
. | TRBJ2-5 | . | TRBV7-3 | TGTGCCAGCAGTCCAGGGTTCGGGGAGACCCAGTACTTC | CASSPGFGETQYF
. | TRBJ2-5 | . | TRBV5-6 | TGTGCCAGCAGCTTGGGTTCGGAGACCCAGTACTTC | CASSLGSETQYF
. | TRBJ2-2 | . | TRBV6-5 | TGTGCCAGCAGTTCTAGGACTCTGAACACCGGGGAGCTGTTTTTT | CASSSRTLNTGELFF
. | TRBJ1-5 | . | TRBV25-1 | TGTGCCAGCAGTGGGCCCGGGGGGGGAGGTTGGATTAGTCAGCCCCAGCATTTT | CASSGPGGGGWISQPQHF
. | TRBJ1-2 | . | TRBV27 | TGTGCCAGCAGCCTCTTGGGGGCAGGGCTAGACTATGGCTACACCTTC | CASSLLGAGLDYGYTF